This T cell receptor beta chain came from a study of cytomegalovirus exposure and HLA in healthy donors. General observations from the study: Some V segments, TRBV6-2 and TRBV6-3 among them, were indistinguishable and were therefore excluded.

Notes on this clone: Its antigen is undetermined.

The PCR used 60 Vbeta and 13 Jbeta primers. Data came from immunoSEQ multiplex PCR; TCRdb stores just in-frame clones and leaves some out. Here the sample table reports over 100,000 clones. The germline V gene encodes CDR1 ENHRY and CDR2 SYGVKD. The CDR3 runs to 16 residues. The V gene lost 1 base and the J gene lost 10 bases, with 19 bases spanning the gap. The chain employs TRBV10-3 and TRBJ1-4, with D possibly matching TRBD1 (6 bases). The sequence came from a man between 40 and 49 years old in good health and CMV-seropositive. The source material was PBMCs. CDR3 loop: CAISELAVQGLGKLFF. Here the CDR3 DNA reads TGTGCCATCAGTGAGTTGGCGGTCCAGGGGCTTGGAAAACTGTTTTTT.